The clone carrying this T cell receptor beta chain was observed a few times. A sample-barcoded 5' primer and a J-beta primer mix were used in a second PCR of about 6 to 12 cycles. TCRdb passed the 5' RACE reads through MiXCR, listing each CDR3 protein once. Among 800,000 or so distinct CDR3 sequences, more than 20% were seen once, and the ten largest hold under 4%. With 6 bases removed from V and 1 base from J, the gap between germline ends came to 18 bases. The CDR3 extends over 15 amino acids. CDR1 and CDR2 from the germline V gene are GTSNPN and SVGIG (reference sequence). This sample is drawn from a study of blood T cells in healthy people across ages. The sample was also linked to a second study, of T cells of mothers and their children.

This receptor was obtained from a boy between 10 and 17 years old in good health. The sample was blood. The chain has TRBV30 and TRBJ1-1; D unresolved. The CDR3 coding sequence is TGTGCCTGCACCAAAGACGGCTACTCGAACACTGAAGCTTTCTTT. Residues: CACTKDGYSNTEAFF.